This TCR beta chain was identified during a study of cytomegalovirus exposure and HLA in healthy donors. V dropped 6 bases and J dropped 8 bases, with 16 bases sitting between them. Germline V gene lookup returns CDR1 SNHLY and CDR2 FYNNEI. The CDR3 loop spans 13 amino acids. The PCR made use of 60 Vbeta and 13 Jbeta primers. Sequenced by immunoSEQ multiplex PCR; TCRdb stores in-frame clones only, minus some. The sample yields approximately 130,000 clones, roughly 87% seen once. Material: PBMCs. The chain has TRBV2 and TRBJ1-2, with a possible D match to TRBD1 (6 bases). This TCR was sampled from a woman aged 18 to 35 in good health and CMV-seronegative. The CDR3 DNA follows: TGTGCCAGCAGCCTTGTACAGGGTACAGGCTACACCTTC. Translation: CASSLVQGTGYTF.